The present TCR beta chain was sequenced within a study of long-term antiretroviral therapy in people with HIV. Study outcomes and limitations: Transplant-donor-level diversity was not reached after ART, though diversity increased.

Regarding this clone: Its antigen remains unidentified.

Version v3.0 of the immunoSEQ assay ran at survey level. Sequenced by immunoSEQ multiplex PCR; TCRdb stores in-frame clones only, minus some. The repertoire has about 16,000 clones, 85% to 90% of them found once; the top ten carry about 12%. This clonotype was obtained from a man in his fifties or sixties with HIV. The specimen was unsorted PBMCs, collected 0.7 years before starting antiretroviral therapy.

CDR3 DNA: TGTGCCAGCAGCCCCACGCATTCCGAGCAGTACTTC. Its protein product is CASSPTHSEQYF. The chain carries TRBV7-2 and TRBJ2-7; the D is unclear. Trimming took 5 bases from V and 6 from J, leaving 11 bases between them. CDR3 length: 12 residues. The germline CDR1 and CDR2 sequences are SGHTA and FQGNSA.